The clone carrying this T cell receptor (beta chain) has just a few counts. What it binds is not known. One entry per CDR3 protein, called by TCRdb with MiXCR from the reads. Seen here are approximately 600,000 distinct CDR3 sequences, approximately 40% observed once, and the top ten hold 48%. This specimen comes from a study of T cell repertoires in cytomegalovirus infection. Study-wide context: Indications of both CMV infection and matching HLA type were provided by public TCR beta signatures.

Unmatched junction bases numbered 3, after V lost 1 base and J lost 4 bases. The CDR3 is made up of 14 amino acids. Germline CDR1 MGHRA, CDR2 YSYEKL. General study points: The study identified carriers of CMV plus the relevant HLA from cumulative public TCR beta family frequency.

This chain connects TRBV4-1 to TRBJ2-7, with 8 nucleotides matching TRBD1. The sequence derives from a human donor in good health (CMV status not recorded). Some clones in this sample may be carry-over from other donors' samples. Sequencing used cultured PBMCs, obtained from culture after CMV antigen stimulation. This chain's CDR3 is CASSQVDRAYEQYF. The CDR3 DNA sequence: TGCGCCAGCAGCCAAGTGGACAGGGCATACGAGCAGTACTTC.